The sequence of this T cell receptor (beta chain) was determined in a study of post-analysis software for immune sequencing data. Study findings and constraints: Comparison of patients with controls showed about 5 TRBV segments more frequent in patients, TRBV5-6, TRBV5-1 and TRBV20-1 among them.

There are 13 residues in the CDR3. CDR1 is SGHTA and CDR2 is FQGNSA in the germline V gene. Trimming shortened V by 5 bases and J by 6 bases, and 12 bases separated the two germline ends. On this clonotype: What it binds is unknown.

Incorporated into the TCR beta cDNA libraries were unique molecular identifiers, which served to reduce PCR and sequencing biases. TCRdb reprocessed the PCR reads via MiXCR and lists one record per CDR3 protein. The data show hundreds of thousands of distinct CDR3 sequences, more than 50% seen once. The chain carries TRBV7-2 and TRBJ2-3; unclear D gene. This clonotype originated in a girl aged 2-15 years with multiple sclerosis. Sequencing used blood. Here the CDR3 DNA reads TGTGCCAGCAGCCCCTCCGTTCGGGATACGCAGTATTTT. This encodes CASSPSVRDTQYF.